The clone carrying this T cell receptor (beta chain) came up many times. In TCRdb, the 5' RACE reads were re-called with MiXCR into one record per CDR3 protein. The profile covers about 570,000 distinct CDR3 sequences, with roughly 9.5% appearing a single time and roughly 3% taken by the ten largest. The data derive from a study of identical twins. CDR1 and CDR2 (germline): LGHNA, YSLEER. V shed 4 bases and J shed 2 bases, with 13 bases lying between them. CDR3 length: 15 residues. These data were also reused for a study on yellow fever vaccine responses in identical twins.

The rearrangement joins TRBV4-3 to TRBJ2-3, with D possibly TRBD2 on 6 matching bases. The sequenced material came from PBMCs. The TCR was taken from a woman between 18 and 30 years old in good health. The CDR3: CASSPLAALTDTQYF. CDR3 coding DNA: TGCGCCAGCAGCCCGTTAGCGGCCCTCACAGATACGCAGTATTTT.